This TCR beta chain was sequenced for a study of blood T cell repertoires in COVID-19. Study-wide context: Some COVID-19 samples were acute and others convalescent; all came from the United States, Italy and Spain. Nucleic acid was either cDNA or gDNA, and it came from T cells, B-cell-depleted T cells, or PBMCs.

Per germline, CDR1 SGHVS and CDR2 FQNEAQ. V dropped 2 bases and J dropped 3 bases, with 14 bases sitting between them. The CDR3 runs to 15 residues. In the original analysis: Using reference gene primer amplification, nucleated cell counts were estimated. TCRdb's table, derived via immunoSEQ multiplex PCR, lists solely in-frame clones and lacks some. V and J calls and clone size are given by that table; D and trimming were obtained from the DNA. The sample records some 300,000 clones, around 87% being singletons. Seattle participants joined during active infection and were tracked over time. The receptor's source is a woman aged 40 to 50 with COVID-19, enrolled during active disease. The sequencing input was peripheral blood. The rearrangement uses TRBV7-8 and TRBJ2-7, with a tentative D call TRBD2 (6 bases). The chain's CDR3 is CASSLSGGAYYEQYF. In DNA, the CDR3 is TGTGCCAGCAGCTTAAGCGGAGGGGCATACTACGAGCAGTACTTC.